Listed below are T cell receptor beta chains from one sample, sequenced in a study of shared clonotypes between healthy human individuals. Using immunoSEQ multiplex PCR, the repertoire was profiled, and TCRdb retains in-frame clones only, with some absent. The repertoire holds about 87,000 clones, around half seen once, with more than 13% in the top ten. The material sequenced was PBMCs. These receptors all stem from a middle-aged woman in good health. Some clones in this sample may be carry-over from other donors' samples. Both conserved end residues are part of each CDR3. The order of the fields is J gene, D gene, clone size, V gene, CDR3 protein, CDR3 DNA. A D gene is named only where the DNA matches it firmly. Some rows mark clone size as missing; the rest say once, few, many or name a class of expanded clone.

TRBJ1-1 | TRBD1 | many | TRBV19 | CASSTGGRAFF | TGTGCCAGTAGTACAGGGGGAAGAGCTTTCTTT
TRBJ2-1 | . | . | TRBV6-5 | CASSYGGYNEQFF | TGTGCCAGCAGTTACGGGGGATACAATGAGCAGTTCTTC
TRBJ2-7 | . | . | TRBV7-9 | CASSLRAHYEQYF | TGTGCCAGCAGCTTACGAGCTCACTACGAGCAGTACTTC
TRBJ1-2 | . | few | TRBV5-1 | CASSSVDYWYGYTF | TGCGCCAGCAGCTCGGTCGACTATTGGTATGGCTACACCTTC
TRBJ2-2 | . | once | TRBV29-1 | CSVDPQGSGELFF | TGCAGCGTTGACCCACAGGGTTCCGGGGAGCTGTTTTTT
TRBJ2-3 | TRBD2 | . | TRBV20-1 | CSAAGTSILYF | TGCAGTGCTGCCGGGACTAGCATTTTGTATTTT
TRBJ2-2 | . | many | TRBV7-3 | CASSLSASNTGELFF | TGTGCCAGCAGCTTAAGCGCGTCGAACACCGGGGAGCTGTTTTTT
TRBJ2-3 | . | few | TRBV18 | CASSPLGTKPDTQYF | TGTGCCAGCTCACCCCTCGGGACAAAGCCAGATACGCAGTATTTT
TRBJ1-2 | . | . | TRBV4-3 | CASSQAATSYGYTF | TGCGCCAGCAGCCAAGCCGCCACAAGCTATGGCTACACCTTC
TRBJ1-4 | . | . | TRBV19 | CASSSGTHEKLFF | TGTGCCAGTAGTAGCGGGACCCATGAAAAACTGTTTTTT
TRBJ1-2 | . | many | TRBV28 | CASSLVRQDIYGYTF | TGTGCCAGCAGTTTAGTGAGGCAGGACATTTATGGCTACACCTTC
TRBJ2-3 | . | few | TRBV18 | CASSPPTDTQYF | TGTGCCAGCTCACCTCCCACAGATACGCAGTATTTT
TRBJ2-7 | TRBD1 | . | TRBV4-2 | CASSQAQGATYEQYF | TGTGCCAGCAGCCAGGCCCAGGGGGCCACCTACGAGCAGTACTTC
TRBJ2-7 | . | . | TRBV13 | CASRKIQSSSYEQYF | TGTGCCAGCAGAAAGATACAAAGCAGCTCCTACGAGCAGTACTTC
TRBJ1-5 | . | many | TRBV5-4 | CASSLGRQARAFGNQPQHF | TGTGCCAGCAGCTTGGGGCGACAGGCTCGTGCTTTCGGAAATCAGCCCCAGCATTTT
TRBJ1-5 | . | . | TRBV2 | CASSEGGQGSQPQHF | TGTGCCAGCAGTGAGGGGGGGCAGGGCAGTCAGCCCCAGCATTTT
TRBJ2-5 | TRBD2 | few | TRBV6-1 | CASSEGGSGVQETQYF | TGTGCCAGCAGTGAGGGGGGTAGCGGGGTACAAGAGACCCAGTACTTC
TRBJ2-1 | . | once | TRBV5-4 | CASSFDPPYNEQFF | TGTGCCAGCAGCTTCGACCCACCCTACAATGAGCAGTTCTTC
TRBJ1-3 | . | . | TRBV30 | CAWTSVTHKYRNTIYF | TGTGCCTGGACCTCAGTGACGCACAAATACCGAAACACCATATATTTT
TRBJ2-1 | . | . | TRBV30 | CAWGPVGLVRAGQFF | TGTGCCTGGGGTCCGGTGGGTCTGGTTCGGGCTGGGCAGTTCTTC
TRBJ2-7 | TRBD1 | . | TRBV4-1 | CASSQRTGGEQYF | TGCGCCAGCAGCCAACGGACAGGGGGCGAGCAGTACTTC
TRBJ1-1 | . | many | TRBV29-1 | CSVGTGREAFF | TGCAGCGTAGGAACAGGGCGTGAAGCTTTCTTT
TRBJ2-7 | TRBD1 | many | TRBV29-1 | CSATGQGGHEQYF | TGCAGCGCGACGGGACAGGGAGGGCACGAGCAGTACTTC
TRBJ2-6 | . | once | TRBV11-2 | CASSLEGSSGANVLTF | TGTGCCAGCAGCTTAGAGGGGAGCTCTGGGGCCAACGTCCTGACTTTC
TRBJ1-5 | . | few | TRBV28 | CASSPPVQPQHF | TGTGCCAGCAGTCCCCCGGTACAGCCCCAGCATTTT
TRBJ2-1 | . | . | TRBV6-4 | CASSPSGELLGYNEQFF | TGTGCCAGCAGCCCGTCGGGAGAATTGTTAGGCTACAATGAGCAGTTCTTC
TRBJ2-3 | . | many | TRBV7-3 | CASSYTGLTDTQYF | TGTGCCAGCAGCTACACAGGCCTCACAGATACGCAGTATTTT
TRBJ1-1 | . | few | TRBV18 | CASSSKTDAEAFF | TGTGCCAGCTCTTCGAAGACAGACGCTGAAGCTTTCTTT
TRBJ2-2 | . | . | TRBV25-1 | CASSPRNTGELFF | TGTGCCAGCAGTCCCCGGAACACCGGGGAGCTGTTTTTT
TRBJ1-2 | . | . | TRBV4-3 | CASSHSIGGIYGYTF | TGCGCCAGCAGCCATTCCATCGGCGGGATCTATGGCTACACCTTC
TRBJ2-1 | TRBD1 | . | TRBV6-1 | CASSELGTGFNEQFF | TGTGCCAGCAGTGAACTCGGGACAGGGTTCAATGAGCAGTTCTTC
TRBJ1-2 | . | . | TRBV28 | CALGWGRYGYTF | TGTGCCCTTGGGTGGGGAAGGTATGGCTACACCTTC
TRBJ2-1 | . | . | TRBV6-4 | CASSDGYEGGEQFF | TGTGCCAGCAGTGACGGCTATGAGGGGGGTGAGCAGTTCTTC
TRBJ2-2 | TRBD1 | . | TRBV30 | CAWWGQYKLFF | TGTGCCTGGTGGGGACAGTACAAGCTGTTTTTT
TRBJ2-7 | TRBD1 | many | TRBV14 | CASSQRNRGGYEQYF | TGTGCCAGCAGCCAGAGAAACAGGGGTGGCTACGAGCAGTACTTC
TRBJ2-4 | . | few | TRBV11-1 | CASSLGSGNIQYF | TGTGCCAGCAGCTTGGGGAGCGGAAACATTCAGTACTTC
TRBJ2-7 | . | . | TRBV28 | CASSLRQVSYEQYF | TGTGCCAGCAGTTTGAGACAGGTCTCCTACGAGCAGTACTTC
TRBJ2-1 | TRBD1 | few | TRBV11-2 | CASSFTWQGVYNEQFF | TGTGCCAGCAGCTTTACATGGCAGGGGGTATACAATGAGCAGTTCTTC
TRBJ2-5 | . | few | TRBV9 | CASSSPPGETQYF | TGTGCCAGCAGCTCCCCACCGGGGGAGACCCAGTACTTC
TRBJ2-4 | . | many | TRBV29-1 | CSVGEGENIQYF | TGCAGCGTTGGGGAGGGGGAGAACATTCAGTACTTC
TRBJ2-7 | . | . | TRBV28 | CASSLSPTYEQYF | TGTGCCAGCAGTTTATCACCTACCTACGAGCAGTACTTC
TRBJ2-7 | TRBD1 | . | TRBV27 | CASRRPGQSYEQYF | TGTGCCAGCAGGCGTCCGGGACAGAGCTACGAGCAGTACTTC
TRBJ1-4 | . | . | TRBV5-1 | CASSIGGASRDEKLFF | TGCGCCAGCAGTATAGGGGGGGCGAGTCGCGATGAAAAACTGTTTTTT
TRBJ2-2 | . | . | TRBV12-5 | CASGTGYTGELFF | TGTGCTAGTGGCACAGGGTACACCGGGGAGCTGTTTTTT
TRBJ1-1 | TRBD1 | many | TRBV7-2 | CACRRGLNTEAFF | TGTGCCTGCAGGAGGGGGCTGAACACTGAAGCTTTCTTT
TRBJ2-7 | TRBD2 | . | TRBV4-2 | CASRKREDSYEQYF | TGTGCCAGCAGAAAGCGGGAGGACTCCTACGAGCAGTACTTC